The T cell receptor (beta chain) described here comes from a study of shared clonotypes between healthy human individuals. In the case of this clone: Antigen specificity is unknown.

Points from the study as a whole: Generation of non-shared clonotypes was less probable than generation of clonotypes shared by all four donors.

Method: immunoSEQ multiplex PCR; TCRdb's copy keeps in-frame clones and lacks some. Among about 1 million clones, about 75% were seen once, and the ten largest hold approximately 1.5%. This CDR3 has 18 residues. Germline V gene lookup returns CDR1 SEHNR and CDR2 FQNEAQ (reference sequence). V was pared by 4 bases and J by 0 bases, with 8 bases of the junction left unmatched. The source material was memory CD4+ T cells sorted from blood. The subset: CD45RA-negative fraction. V and J are TRBV7-9 and TRBJ1-6, with 8 bases lining up with TRBD1. The source of this sequence is a man between 18 and 29 years old in good health. CDR3 coding DNA: TGTGCCAGCAGCTCCGGACAGGGACGGAGCTCCTATAATTCACCCCTCCACTTT. It yields the protein CASSSGQGRSSYNSPLHF.